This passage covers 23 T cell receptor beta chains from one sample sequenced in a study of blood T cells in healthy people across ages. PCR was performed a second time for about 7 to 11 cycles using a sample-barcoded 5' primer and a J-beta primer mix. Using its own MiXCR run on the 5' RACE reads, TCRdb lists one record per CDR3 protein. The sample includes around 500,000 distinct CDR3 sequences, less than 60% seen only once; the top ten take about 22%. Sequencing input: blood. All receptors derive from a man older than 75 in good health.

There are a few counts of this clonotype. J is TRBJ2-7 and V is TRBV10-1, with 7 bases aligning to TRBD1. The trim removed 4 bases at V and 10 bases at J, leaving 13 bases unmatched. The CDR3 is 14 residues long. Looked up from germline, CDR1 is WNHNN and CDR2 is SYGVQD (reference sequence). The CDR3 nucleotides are TGCGCCAGCAGTGGCCCGGGACAGCCAGGGGTCCAGTACTTC. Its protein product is CASSGPGQPGVQYF.

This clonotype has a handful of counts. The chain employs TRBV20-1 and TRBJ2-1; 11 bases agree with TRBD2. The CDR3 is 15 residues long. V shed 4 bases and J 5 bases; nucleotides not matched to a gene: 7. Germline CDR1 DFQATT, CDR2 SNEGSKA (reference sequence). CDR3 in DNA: TGCAGTGCTAACCTACTAGCGGGGGCCAACAATGAGCAGTTCTTC. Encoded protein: CSANLLAGANNEQFF.

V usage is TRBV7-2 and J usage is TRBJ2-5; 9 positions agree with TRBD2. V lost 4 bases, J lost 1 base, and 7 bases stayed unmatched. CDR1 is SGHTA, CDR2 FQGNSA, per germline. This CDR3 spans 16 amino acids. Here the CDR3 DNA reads TGTGCCAGCAGCTCATTAGCGGGAGCAAGCCAAGAGACCCAGTACTTC. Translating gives CASSSLAGASQETQYF. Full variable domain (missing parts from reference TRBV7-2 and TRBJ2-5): GAGVSQSPSNKVTEKGKDVELRCDPISGHTALYWYRQSLGQGLEFLIYFQGNSAPDKSGLPSDRFSAERTGGSVSTLTIQRTQQEDSAVYLCASSSLAGASQETQYFGPGTRLLVL.

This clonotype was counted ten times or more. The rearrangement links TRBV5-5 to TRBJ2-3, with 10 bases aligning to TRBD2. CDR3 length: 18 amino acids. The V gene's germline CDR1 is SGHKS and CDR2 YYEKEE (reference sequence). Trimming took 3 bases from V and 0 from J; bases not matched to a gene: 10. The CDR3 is CASSSRAGGSLSTDTQYF. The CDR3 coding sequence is TGTGCCAGCAGCTCCAGAGCGGGAGGGTCCCTTAGCACAGATACGCAGTATTTT.

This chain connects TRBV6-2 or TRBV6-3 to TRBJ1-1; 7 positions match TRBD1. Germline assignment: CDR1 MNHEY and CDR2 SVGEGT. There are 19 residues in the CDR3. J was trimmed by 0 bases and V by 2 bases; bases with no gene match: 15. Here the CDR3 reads CASSYPPHRDRSMNTEAFF. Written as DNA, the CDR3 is TGTGCCAGCAGTTACCCACCCCATCGGGACAGATCCATGAACACTGAAGCTTTCTTT.

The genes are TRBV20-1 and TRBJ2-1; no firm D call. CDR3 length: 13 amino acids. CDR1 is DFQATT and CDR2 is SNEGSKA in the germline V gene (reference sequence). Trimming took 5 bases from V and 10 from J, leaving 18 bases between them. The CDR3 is CSAGSRSGREQFF. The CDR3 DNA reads TGCAGTGCTGGTTCCAGGTCTGGACGGGAGCAGTTCTTC.

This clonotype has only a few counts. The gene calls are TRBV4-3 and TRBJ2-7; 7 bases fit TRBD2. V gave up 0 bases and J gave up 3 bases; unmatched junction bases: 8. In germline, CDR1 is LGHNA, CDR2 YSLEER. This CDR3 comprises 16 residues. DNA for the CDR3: TGCGCCAGCAGCCAAGATTTCACTAGCGTGGGCTACGAGCAGTACTTC. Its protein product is CASSQDFTSVGYEQYF.

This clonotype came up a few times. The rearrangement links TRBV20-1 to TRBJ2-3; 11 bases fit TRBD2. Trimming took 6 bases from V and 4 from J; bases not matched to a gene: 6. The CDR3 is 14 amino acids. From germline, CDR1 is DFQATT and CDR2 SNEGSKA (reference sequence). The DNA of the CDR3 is TGCAGTGCCTTACTAGCGGGAGTGCCAGATACGCAGTATTTT. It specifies CSALLAGVPDTQYF.

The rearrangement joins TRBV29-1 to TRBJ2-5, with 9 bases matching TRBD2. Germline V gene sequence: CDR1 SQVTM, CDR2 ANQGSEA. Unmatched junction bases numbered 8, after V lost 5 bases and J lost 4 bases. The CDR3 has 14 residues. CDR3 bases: TGCAGCGTTTATCTAGCGGGGTCCCCAGAGACCCAGTACTTC. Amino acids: CSVYLAGSPETQYF.

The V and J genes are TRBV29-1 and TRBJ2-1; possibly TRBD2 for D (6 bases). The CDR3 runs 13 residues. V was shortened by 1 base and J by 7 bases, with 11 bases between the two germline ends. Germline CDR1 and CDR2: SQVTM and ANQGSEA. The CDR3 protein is CSVEAGALNEQFF. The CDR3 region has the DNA TGCAGCGTTGAAGCGGGAGCGTTGAATGAGCAGTTCTTC.

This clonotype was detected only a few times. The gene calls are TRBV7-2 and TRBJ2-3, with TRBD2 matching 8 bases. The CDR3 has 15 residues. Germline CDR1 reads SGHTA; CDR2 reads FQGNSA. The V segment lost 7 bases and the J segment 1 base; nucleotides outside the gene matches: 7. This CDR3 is CASTAGSGGTDTQYF. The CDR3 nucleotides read TGTGCCAGCACCGCCGGTAGCGGGGGCACAGATACGCAGTATTTT.

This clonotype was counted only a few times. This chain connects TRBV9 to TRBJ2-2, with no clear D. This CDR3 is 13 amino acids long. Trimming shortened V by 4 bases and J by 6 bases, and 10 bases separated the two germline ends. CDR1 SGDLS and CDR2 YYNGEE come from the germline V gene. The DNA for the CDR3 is TGTGCCAGCAGCCCCCTGAAGTCCGGGGAGCTGTTTTTT. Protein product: CASSPLKSGELFF.

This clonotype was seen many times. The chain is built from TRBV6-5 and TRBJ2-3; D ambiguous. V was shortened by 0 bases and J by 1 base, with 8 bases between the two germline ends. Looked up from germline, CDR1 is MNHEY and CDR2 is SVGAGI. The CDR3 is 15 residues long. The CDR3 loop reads CASSYSMGRTDTQYF. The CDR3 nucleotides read TGTGCCAGCAGTTACTCGATGGGCCGCACAGATACGCAGTATTTT.

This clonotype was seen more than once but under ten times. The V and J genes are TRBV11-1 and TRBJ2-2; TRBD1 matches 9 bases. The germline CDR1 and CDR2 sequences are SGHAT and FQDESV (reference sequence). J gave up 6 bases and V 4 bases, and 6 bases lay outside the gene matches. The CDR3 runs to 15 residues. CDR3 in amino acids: CASSSGQGFAGELFF. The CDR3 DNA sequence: TGTGCCAGCAGCTCAGGACAGGGGTTCGCCGGGGAGCTGTTTTTT.

CDR3 in DNA: TGCGCCAGCAGCTTGTATCCGGGGAGGTATGGCTACACCTTC. It codes for CASSLYPGRYGYTF. This chain uses TRBV5-1 with TRBJ1-2, with D uncertain. The germline gives CDR1 SGHRS, CDR2 YFSETQ. This CDR3 region has 14 residues. The ends were cut back, 1 base at V and 5 bases at J, with 12 bases in the middle.

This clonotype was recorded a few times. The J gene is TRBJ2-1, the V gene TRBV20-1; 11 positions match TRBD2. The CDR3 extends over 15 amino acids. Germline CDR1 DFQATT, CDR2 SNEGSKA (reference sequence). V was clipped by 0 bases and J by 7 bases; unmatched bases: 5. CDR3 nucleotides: TGCAGTGCTAGAGATAGCGGGAGGGCCGGAAATGAGCAGTTCTTC. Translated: CSARDSGRAGNEQFF.

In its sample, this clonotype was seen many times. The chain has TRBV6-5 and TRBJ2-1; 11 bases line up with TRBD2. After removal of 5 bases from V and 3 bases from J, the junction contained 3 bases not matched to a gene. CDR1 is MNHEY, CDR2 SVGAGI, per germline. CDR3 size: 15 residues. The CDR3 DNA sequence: TGTGCCAGCAGTCAACTAGCGGGAGACTACAATGAGCAGTTCTTC. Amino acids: CASSQLAGDYNEQFF.

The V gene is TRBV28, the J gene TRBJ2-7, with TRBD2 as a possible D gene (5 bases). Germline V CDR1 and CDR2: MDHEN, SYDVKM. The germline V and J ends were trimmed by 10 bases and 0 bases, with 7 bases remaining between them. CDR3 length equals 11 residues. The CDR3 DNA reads TGTGCCACCGGGGACTCCTACGAGCAGTACTTC. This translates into CATGDSYEQYF.

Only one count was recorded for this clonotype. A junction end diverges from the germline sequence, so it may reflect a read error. The CDR3, as DNA: TGTGCCAGCACCTGGACAGGGGGCACCTCTGGGGCCAACGTCCCGACTTTC. As protein: CASTWTGGTSGANVPTF. V and J are TRBV11-2 and TRBJ2-6; 11 bases agree with TRBD1. This CDR3 spans 17 amino acids. The V gene's germline CDR1 is SGHAT and CDR2 FQNNGV.

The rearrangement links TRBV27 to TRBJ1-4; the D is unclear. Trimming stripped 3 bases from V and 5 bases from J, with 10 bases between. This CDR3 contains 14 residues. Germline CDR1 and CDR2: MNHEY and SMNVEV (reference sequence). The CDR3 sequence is CASSLRGINEKLFF. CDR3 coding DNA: TGTGCCAGCAGTTTGAGAGGAATCAATGAAAAACTGTTTTTT.

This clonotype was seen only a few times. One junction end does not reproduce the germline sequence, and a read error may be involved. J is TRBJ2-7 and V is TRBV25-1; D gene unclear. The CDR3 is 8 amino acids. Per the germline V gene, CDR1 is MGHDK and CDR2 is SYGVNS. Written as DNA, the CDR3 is TGCCCCCCGGGTGAGCAGTACTTC. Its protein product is CPPGEQYF.

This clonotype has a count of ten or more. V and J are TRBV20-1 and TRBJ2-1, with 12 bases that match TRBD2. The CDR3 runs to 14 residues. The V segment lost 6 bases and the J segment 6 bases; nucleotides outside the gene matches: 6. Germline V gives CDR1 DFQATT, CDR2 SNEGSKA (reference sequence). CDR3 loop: CSASSGRAVNEQFF. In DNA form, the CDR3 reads TGCAGTGCCTCTAGCGGGAGGGCCGTCAATGAGCAGTTCTTC.

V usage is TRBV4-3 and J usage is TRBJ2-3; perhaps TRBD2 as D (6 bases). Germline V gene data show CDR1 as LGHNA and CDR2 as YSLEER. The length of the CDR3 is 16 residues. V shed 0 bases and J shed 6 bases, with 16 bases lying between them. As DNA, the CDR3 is TGCGCCAGCAGCCAAGATCTGTTGGCGGGAAGGGATACGCAGTATTTT. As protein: CASSQDLLAGRDTQYF.